The rows below give T cell receptor beta chains drawn from one sample of a study of long-term antiretroviral therapy in people with HIV. TCRdb's table, derived via immunoSEQ multiplex PCR, lists solely in-frame clones and lacks some. The sample carries approximately 15,000 clones, 88% recorded once. The sequenced sample was unsorted PBMCs, obtained 6.9 years after starting antiretroviral therapy. The receptors were gathered from a man between 50 and 59 years old with HIV. The CDR3 runs from the conserved cysteine through the conserved F or W. Fields, in order: CDR3 DNA, CDR3 protein, J gene, D gene, V gene, clone size, CDR3 length. D genes are given only for firm matches. Only part of the rows carry a size: once, few, many, or a class if the clone is expanded.

CDR3nt: TGTGCCATCAGTGAGTCCTCCCAGGGGGGTAGCACTGAAGCTTTCTTT
CDR3aa: CAISESSQGGSTEAFF
j_gene: TRBJ1-1
d_gene: TRBD1
v_gene: TRBV10-3
abundance: NA
len: 16

CDR3nt: TGCGCCAGCAGCCCCGGACTAGCGGGACCCACAGATACGCAGTATTTT
CDR3aa: CASSPGLAGPTDTQYF
j_gene: TRBJ2-3
d_gene: TRBD2
v_gene: TRBV5-1
abundance: NA
len: 16

CDR3nt: TGTGCCAGCAGCTGGATGGACAGGGCGGATGGCTACACCTTC
CDR3aa: CASSWMDRADGYTF
j_gene: TRBJ1-2
d_gene: TRBD1
v_gene: TRBV5-6
abundance: NA
len: 14

CDR3nt: TGTGCCAGTAGCCTCCCCGGAAGGGCGAACTATGGCTACACCTTC
CDR3aa: CASSLPGRANYGYTF
j_gene: TRBJ1-2
d_gene: NA
v_gene: TRBV19
abundance: NA
len: 15

CDR3nt: TGTGCCAGCAGTTTAGGAGGGAACGAGCAGTACTTC
CDR3aa: CASSLGGNEQYF
j_gene: TRBJ2-7
d_gene: NA
v_gene: TRBV28
abundance: NA
len: 12

CDR3nt: TGTGCCAGTAGTTTGGGACTAGCGGATTACAATGAGCAGTTCTTC
CDR3aa: CASSLGLADYNEQFF
j_gene: TRBJ2-1
d_gene: TRBD2
v_gene: TRBV19
abundance: NA
len: 15

CDR3nt: TGTGCCAGCAGCTCGGCAGAGGTGTCGGACATTCAGTACTTC
CDR3aa: CASSSAEVSDIQYF
j_gene: TRBJ2-4
d_gene: NA
v_gene: TRBV7-3
abundance: NA
len: 14

CDR3nt: TGTGCCAGCGGGGACTACCCATACAATGAGCAGTTCTTC
CDR3aa: CASGDYPYNEQFF
j_gene: TRBJ2-1
d_gene: TRBD2
v_gene: TRBV6-6
abundance: NA
len: 13

CDR3nt: TGTGCCAGTAGTATGCAGGCGCAGGGGAGTAGGGACGAGCAGTACTTC
CDR3aa: CASSMQAQGSRDEQYF
j_gene: TRBJ2-7
d_gene: NA
v_gene: TRBV19
abundance: NA
len: 16

CDR3nt: TGTGCCAGCAGTCCCCGCCTAGCGGGAGTCGGGGAGCTGTTTTTT
CDR3aa: CASSPRLAGVGELFF
j_gene: TRBJ2-2
d_gene: TRBD2
v_gene: TRBV6-5
abundance: few
len: 15

CDR3nt: TGTGCCATCAGTGTTGGCGAGCCTACCTTCGCAACTAATGAAAAACTGTTTTTT
CDR3aa: CAISVGEPTFATNEKLFF
j_gene: TRBJ1-4
d_gene: NA
v_gene: TRBV10-3
abundance: NA
len: 18

CDR3nt: TGTGCCAGCAGCACTAGCGGGGTTTTTTGGTACTTC
CDR3aa: CASSTSGVFWYF
j_gene: TRBJ2-7
d_gene: TRBD2
v_gene: TRBV5-4
abundance: NA
len: 12

CDR3nt: TGTACCAGCAGGCTACAGGGATCCAACTATGGCTACACCTTC
CDR3aa: CTSRLQGSNYGYTF
j_gene: TRBJ1-2
d_gene: NA
v_gene: TRBV27
abundance: NA
len: 14

CDR3nt: TGTGCCAGCAGTCTTGGGATCATGAACACTGAAGCTTTCTTT
CDR3aa: CASSLGIMNTEAFF
j_gene: TRBJ1-1
d_gene: NA
v_gene: TRBV6-5
abundance: NA
len: 14

CDR3nt: TGTGCCAGCAACCTAGGGGGCCCTGAAGCTTTCTTT
CDR3aa: CASNLGGPEAFF
j_gene: TRBJ1-1
d_gene: TRBD1
v_gene: TRBV4-2
abundance: few
len: 12

CDR3nt: TGTGCCAGCAGACCCGGGACTAGCTTCGAGACCCAGTACTTC
CDR3aa: CASRPGTSFETQYF
j_gene: TRBJ2-5
d_gene: TRBD2
v_gene: TRBV5-4
abundance: NA
len: 14

CDR3nt: TGTGCCAGCAGCTTACCCACGGGGGGTATTGGGGAGCTGTTTTTT
CDR3aa: CASSLPTGGIGELFF
j_gene: TRBJ2-2
d_gene: TRBD2
v_gene: TRBV11-3
abundance: NA
len: 15

CDR3nt: TGTGCCAGCAGTCCCCCCCAGGGGGCTTCAGTCGAGCAGTACTTC
CDR3aa: CASSPPQGASVEQYF
j_gene: TRBJ2-7
d_gene: TRBD1
v_gene: TRBV27
abundance: NA
len: 15

CDR3nt: TGCGCCAGCAGCCAAGGGCCAGGGGATGGCTACACCTTC
CDR3aa: CASSQGPGDGYTF
j_gene: TRBJ1-2
d_gene: NA
v_gene: TRBV4-3
abundance: few
len: 13

CDR3nt: TGTGCCAGCAGGCCAACCGGGACCCTAGGGGAGTACGAGCAGTACTTC
CDR3aa: CASRPTGTLGEYEQYF
j_gene: TRBJ2-7
d_gene: NA
v_gene: TRBV13
abundance: NA
len: 16

CDR3nt: TGTGCCAGCAGCGCGACAGGGCTTCAAGAGACCCAGTACTTC
CDR3aa: CASSATGLQETQYF
j_gene: TRBJ2-5
d_gene: TRBD1
v_gene: TRBV9
abundance: NA
len: 14

CDR3nt: TGTGCCAGCGGCTGGACCCAGAGCTACGAGCAGTACTTC
CDR3aa: CASGWTQSYEQYF
j_gene: TRBJ2-7
d_gene: NA
v_gene: TRBV6-1
abundance: NA
len: 13

CDR3nt: TGCGCCAGCAGCTTGGTCGGCAGGGAGAGCTATGGCTACACCTTC
CDR3aa: CASSLVGRESYGYTF
j_gene: TRBJ1-2
d_gene: NA
v_gene: TRBV5-1
abundance: NA
len: 15

CDR3nt: TGTGCCAGCAGGCCCTCCGGGACAGGGTCTTACGAGCAGTACTTC
CDR3aa: CASRPSGTGSYEQYF
j_gene: TRBJ2-7
d_gene: TRBD1
v_gene: TRBV28
abundance: NA
len: 15

CDR3nt: TGTGCCAGCAGCCCGGGACAGGGGTATGAAAAACTGTTTTTT
CDR3aa: CASSPGQGYEKLFF
j_gene: TRBJ1-4
d_gene: TRBD1
v_gene: TRBV9
abundance: NA
len: 14

CDR3nt: TGTGCCAGCAGTCTGGGTGTACTCTCTGGAAACACCATATATTTT
CDR3aa: CASSLGVLSGNTIYF
j_gene: TRBJ1-3
d_gene: NA
v_gene: TRBV7-2
abundance: once
len: 15

CDR3nt: TGTGCCAGCAGCTTAGGGGCTAGTGGCAATCAGCCCCAGCATTTT
CDR3aa: CASSLGASGNQPQHF
j_gene: TRBJ1-5
d_gene: NA
v_gene: TRBV7-6
abundance: NA
len: 15

CDR3nt: TGTGCCTGGAGTGGAGGCACCATATATTTT
CDR3aa: CAWSGGTIYF
j_gene: TRBJ1-3
d_gene: NA
v_gene: TRBV30
abundance: NA
len: 10

CDR3nt: TGCAGTGCAGGACAGGGGAATGGCTACACCTTC
CDR3aa: CSAGQGNGYTF
j_gene: TRBJ1-2
d_gene: TRBD1
v_gene: TRBV20-1
abundance: NA
len: 11

CDR3nt: TGTGCCAGCAGCTTAATGGCAGGGGGACCTTACGAGCAGTACTTC
CDR3aa: CASSLMAGGPYEQYF
j_gene: TRBJ2-7
d_gene: TRBD1
v_gene: TRBV7-3
abundance: NA
len: 15

CDR3nt: TGTGCCAGCAGTGAAGGGAGCAATCAGCCCCAGCATTTT
CDR3aa: CASSEGSNQPQHF
j_gene: TRBJ1-5
d_gene: NA
v_gene: TRBV6-4
abundance: NA
len: 13

CDR3nt: TGTGCTAGTGGTTCCCCCGGGACTCGGGACACGCAGTATTTT
CDR3aa: CASGSPGTRDTQYF
j_gene: TRBJ2-3
d_gene: NA
v_gene: TRBV12-5
abundance: NA
len: 14

CDR3nt: TGTGCCAGCAGCTTTGGAGGGGCCAAAAACATTCAGTACTTC
CDR3aa: CASSFGGAKNIQYF
j_gene: TRBJ2-4
d_gene: NA
v_gene: TRBV12-1
abundance: once
len: 14

CDR3nt: TGTGCCAGCAGTGAATCACAAGTCTCCTACAATGAGCAGTTCTTC
CDR3aa: CASSESQVSYNEQFF
j_gene: TRBJ2-1
d_gene: NA
v_gene: TRBV2
abundance: NA
len: 15

CDR3nt: TGTGCCAGCAGCTTCTCAGGGGATGAGCAGTACTTC
CDR3aa: CASSFSGDEQYF
j_gene: TRBJ2-7
d_gene: NA
v_gene: TRBV7-2
abundance: few
len: 12

CDR3nt: TGTGCCAGCAGCGCCACCTTCGGGACAGCAGACTATGGCTACACCTTC
CDR3aa: CASSATFGTADYGYTF
j_gene: TRBJ1-2
d_gene: TRBD1
v_gene: TRBV2
abundance: NA
len: 16

CDR3nt: TGTGCCAGCAGCTCGCAACCTCAGGGGACTAGCGGGGGGGAGCTGTTTTTT
CDR3aa: CASSSQPQGTSGGELFF
j_gene: TRBJ2-2
d_gene: TRBD2
v_gene: TRBV7-3
abundance: NA
len: 17

CDR3nt: TGTGCCAGTAGTATCTCACTGGTGGGCTACAATGAGCAGTTCTTC
CDR3aa: CASSISLVGYNEQFF
j_gene: TRBJ2-1
d_gene: NA
v_gene: TRBV19
abundance: NA
len: 15